This T cell receptor (beta chain) was retrieved from a study of breast tumors, draining lymph nodes, adjacent tissues. Samples came from axillary lymph nodes draining the breast cancer. This clonotype was observed many times. The CDR3 extends over 14 amino acids. CDR1 and CDR2 from the germline V gene are MNHEY and SVGAGI. V dropped 0 bases and J dropped 5 bases, with 10 bases sitting between them. TCRdb processed the multiplex PCR reads anew with MiXCR; each CDR3 protein has one entry. The table has 150,000 to 200,000 distinct CDR3 sequences, more than 25% seen once; the top ten hold 3% to 4%. The sequenced sample was axillary lymph node tissue. V and J are TRBV6-5 and TRBJ2-5; weak D call: TRBD1 (5 bases). This TCR was recovered from a female donor with breast cancer. Some clones in this sample may be carry-over from other donors' samples. The CDR3 is CASSYSGQGETQYF. CDR3 bases: TGTGCCAGCAGTTACTCGGGGCAGGGCGAGACCCAGTACTTC.